This is a list of T cell receptor beta chains from one sample in a study of blood T cell repertoires in COVID-19. TCRdb's table, derived via immunoSEQ multiplex PCR, lists solely in-frame clones and lacks some. The sample carries 150,000 to 200,000 clones, about 86% recorded once. The sample comprised peripheral blood. Receptors were obtained from a man aged 60 to 75 with acute or convalescent COVID-19. Both conserved end residues are part of each CDR3. The D gene is left open where the match is weak. Where a row states a size, it is once, few, many or the class of an expanded clone; other rows omit it.

D	size	V	J	CDR3	DNA
.	.	TRBV2	TRBJ1-6	CASSDQTGPNSPLHF	TGTGCCAGCAGTGACCAGACAGGCCCTAATTCACCCCTCCACTTT
.	.	TRBV7-6	TRBJ2-2	CASSLIGGRGTGELFF	TGTGCCAGCAGCTTAATCGGGGGGCGAGGCACCGGGGAGCTGTTTTTT
.	.	TRBV7-3	TRBJ2-1	CASSLTREYEQFF	TGTGCCAGCAGCCTCACCCGGGAGTATGAGCAGTTCTTC
.	.	TRBV5-1	TRBJ1-1	CASSTYGQLMNTEAFF	TGCGCCAGCAGCACATACGGACAGCTAATGAACACTGAAGCTTTCTTT
.	once	TRBV7-2	TRBJ1-1	CASSVSRAEAFF	TGTGCCAGCAGCGTTTCCCGGGCTGAAGCTTTCTTT
.	.	TRBV10-1	TRBJ1-1	CASSPPGGRAFF	TGCGCCAGCAGCCCTCCGGGCGGGAGAGCTTTCTTT
.	.	TRBV6-6	TRBJ2-7	CATAGALSYEQYF	TGTGCCACCGCAGGGGCACTCTCCTACGAGCAGTACTTC
.	.	TRBV5-1	TRBJ2-3	CASTRGGSTDTQYF	TGCGCCAGCACTCGAGGCGGGAGCACAGATACGCAGTATTTT
.	.	TRBV11-2	TRBJ2-2	CASTQRRQPNTGELFF	TGTGCCAGCACTCAACGGCGACAGCCGAACACCGGGGAGCTGTTTTTT
.	.	TRBV6-6	TRBJ2-7	CASSTPSRDPPEQYF	TGTGCCAGCAGTACCCCTTCGCGGGACCCTCCCGAGCAGTACTTC
.	.	TRBV27	TRBJ1-1	CASSLRGGASEAFF	TGTGCCAGCAGTTTAAGGGGGGGCGCTTCCGAAGCTTTCTTT
TRBD1	.	TRBV20-1	TRBJ2-4	CSASSGGIGIQYF	TGCAGTGCTAGTTCAGGGGGCATCGGCATTCAGTACTTC
TRBD2	.	TRBV15	TRBJ2-2	CATSGLAGGQGTGELFF	TGTGCCACCAGCGGGCTAGCGGGAGGGCAAGGCACCGGGGAGCTGTTTTTT
.	.	TRBV28	TRBJ2-5	CASNQETLQETQYF	TGTGCCAGCAACCAGGAAACTCTTCAAGAGACCCAGTACTTC
.	.	TRBV24-1	TRBJ2-2	CATSETGNTGELFF	TGTGCCACCAGTGAAACGGGGAACACCGGGGAGCTGTTTTTT
TRBD2	.	TRBV5-4	TRBJ2-1	CASSPSGRAEEFF	TGTGCCAGCAGCCCCAGCGGGAGGGCCGAGGAATTCTTC
.	.	TRBV6-6	TRBJ2-3	CASSPGVDTQYF	TGTGCCAGCAGTCCGGGAGTAGATACGCAGTATTTT